This record covers a single T cell receptor beta chain. This record comes from a study of blood T cell repertoires in COVID-19. Study context: The origin of the acute and convalescent COVID-19 samples was the United States, Italy and Spain.

The protocol was immunoSEQ multiplex PCR, while the TCRdb copy is restricted to in-frame clones and leaves out a portion. The table includes around 330,000 clones, 75% to 90% detected once. Germline V gene sequence: CDR1 MNHEY, CDR2 SVGEGT. The CDR3 length is 16 residues. The J segment lost 3 bases and the V segment lost 6 bases, leaving 11 bases of the junction unmatched. Sequencing was done on a sample of PBMCs or T cells enriched from blood (not recorded which). The chain recombines TRBV6-2 or TRBV6-3 with TRBJ2-4; 7 nucleotides align to TRBD1. The source is a woman aged 25 to 39 who had been exposed to COVID-19. The DNA of the CDR3 is TGTGCCAGCAGCCCCCACAGGGGAGAGGGCAAAAACATTCAGTACTTC. Translating gives CASSPHRGEGKNIQYF.